The 32 T cell receptor beta chains given below trace back to one sample, sequenced in a study of cytomegalovirus exposure and HLA in healthy donors. The primer mix had 60 Vbeta and 13 Jbeta primers. This table comes from immunoSEQ multiplex PCR, and its TCRdb copy is limited to in-frame clones, with some not included. The sample holds some 200,000 clones, 84% seen once. Sequenced material: PBMCs. These receptors were collected from a woman in her fifties or sixties in good health and CMV-seropositive.

This clone was seen only once. The chain joins TRBV28 to TRBJ2-7; 10 bases align to TRBD1. Per germline, CDR1 MDHEN and CDR2 SYDVKM. The V and J ends lost 4 bases and 2 bases, in that order; junction bases with no gene match: 5. The CDR3 has 15 residues. CDR3 DNA sequence: TGTGCCAGCAGTTCTACCGGGACAGGGGCCTACGAGCAGTACTTC. The encoded protein is CASSSTGTGAYEQYF. The entire variable domain, with the rest obtained from reference TRBV28 and TRBJ2-7, is as follows: DVKVTQSSRYLVKRTGEKVFLECVQDMDHENMFWYRQDPGLGLRLIYFSYDVKMKEKGDIPEGYSVSREKKERFSLILESASTNQTSMYLCASSSTGTGAYEQYFGPGTRLTVT.

The CDR3 protein is CASSGQGKYEQYF. CDR3 nucleotides: TGTGCCAGCAGCGGACAGGGGAAGTACGAGCAGTACTTC. This chain uses TRBV27 with TRBJ2-7; 9 bases agree with TRBD1. The CDR3 runs to 13 residues. Germline lookup yields CDR1 MNHEY and CDR2 SMNVEV (reference sequence). The V and J ends lost 6 bases and 4 bases, in that order; junction bases with no gene match: 4.

This clone was counted a single time. V and J are TRBV11-2 and TRBJ1-6, with TRBD1 matching 7 bases. V shed 5 bases and J 8 bases; nucleotides not matched to a gene: 9. The CDR3 covers 15 residues. The germline gives CDR1 SGHAT, CDR2 FQNNGV. This chain's CDR3 is CASSPTDRRDSPLHF. The CDR3, as DNA: TGTGCCAGCAGCCCTACGGACAGGAGGGATTCACCCCTCCACTTT.

The chain links TRBV21-1 to TRBJ2-1; the table's D call, TRBD2, has no DNA check behind it. TRBV21-1 is deemed a pseudogene. The CDR3 covers 15 residues. Written as DNA, the CDR3 is TGTGCCAGCAGCAATGAGAGCGGGGGGGTAGATGAGCAGTTCTTC. As protein: CASSNESGGVDEQFF.

V is TRBV7-9 and J is TRBJ2-3; D is possibly TRBD2 (6 bases). The CDR3 contains 18 residues. Deletions cut 5 bases from V and 2 bases from J, with 23 bases between. CDR1 and CDR2 (germline): SEHNR, FQNEAQ (reference sequence). CDR3 in amino acids: CASSPRGPGLFDTDTQYF. Here the CDR3 DNA reads TGTGCCAGCAGCCCCCGGGGCCCCGGACTATTCGACACAGATACGCAGTATTTT.

On this clone itself: This CDR3 is also generated by other DNA sequences in the sample. The V and J genes are TRBV19 and TRBJ2-7; 12 bases are a match to TRBD2. This CDR3 has 14 residues. Germline V gene sequence: CDR1 LNHDA, CDR2 SQIVND (reference sequence). V lost 1 base and J lost 5; bases outside the gene matches: 0. The CDR3, as DNA: TGTGCCAGTAGTATAGGGACTAGCGGGGACGAGCAGTACTTC. It codes for CASSIGTSGDEQYF.

For the CDR3, the DNA is TGTGCCAGCAGCTTTTGGCAGGGGATCTCCAATGAGCAGTTCTTC. Translating it yields CASSFWQGISNEQFF. The chain combines TRBV11-2 with TRBJ2-1, with D possibly matching TRBD1 (6 bases). The CDR3 has 15 amino acids. Germline lookup yields CDR1 SGHAT and CDR2 FQNNGV. Trimming removed 3 bases from V and 6 bases from J, with 15 bases in between.

The chain employs TRBV5-6 and TRBJ2-3, with 8 positions matching TRBD1. The CDR3 has 14 residues. Germline V lookup: CDR1 SGHDT, CDR2 YYEEEE. With 7 bases clipped from V and 0 bases from J, the junction kept 4 bases outside the gene matches. The CDR3 bases are TGTGCCAGCGACCAGGGGGCTAGCACAGATACGCAGTATTTT. It yields the protein CASDQGASTDTQYF. Complete variable domain (other parts from reference TRBV5-6 and TRBJ2-3): DAGVTQSPTHLIKTRGQQVTLRCSPKSGHDTVSWYQQALGQGPQFIFQYYEEEERQRGNFPDRFSGHQFPNYSSELNVNALLLGDSALYLCASDQGASTDTQYFGPGTRLTVL.

The chain employs TRBV10-1 and TRBJ1-1; perhaps TRBD1 as D (5 bases). Germline values: CDR1 WNHNN, CDR2 SYGVQD (reference sequence). The CDR3 sequence is 14 residues long. Trimming pared 6 bases from V and 0 bases from J, leaving 11 bases between. CDR3 bases: TGCGCCAGCAGCGCAGACAGAATGAACACTGAAGCTTTCTTT. This translates into CASSADRMNTEAFF.

Only a few counts were recorded for this clone. V gene TRBV18 combines with J gene TRBJ1-6; the D is unclear. Per germline, CDR1 KGHSH and CDR2 LQKENI. Deletions cut 3 bases from V and 14 bases from J, with 14 bases between. The CDR3 has 13 amino acids. The CDR3 loop reads CASSPARQFALHF. DNA of the CDR3: TGTGCCAGCTCACCGGCCCGCCAATTTGCCCTCCACTTT.

V gene TRBV28 combines with J gene TRBJ1-5; no definite D call. With 5 bases removed from V and 4 bases from J, the gap between germline ends came to 12 bases. Per germline, CDR1 MDHEN and CDR2 SYDVKM. The CDR3 covers 14 residues. CDR3 nucleotide sequence: TGTGCCAGCAGTGGAGGAGGAGAGAATCAGCCCCAGCATTTT. Amino acid sequence: CASSGGGENQPQHF.

Here the CDR3 reads CAWSLGLAGGEDTQYF. In DNA, the CDR3 is TGTGCCTGGAGCCTAGGGTTAGCGGGGGGGGAAGATACGCAGTATTTT. The J gene is TRBJ2-3, the V gene TRBV30, with TRBD2 matching 11 bases. CDR1 and CDR2 from the germline V gene are GTSNPN and SVGIG (reference sequence). The CDR3 has 16 amino acids. With 3 bases clipped from V and 5 bases from J, the junction kept 10 bases outside the gene matches.

The V and J genes are TRBV15 and TRBJ1-2; D possibly corresponds to TRBD1 (6 bases). Germline values: CDR1 LNHNV, CDR2 YYDKDF (reference sequence). The V end was cut by 0 bases, the J end by 6 bases, with 14 bases between. This CDR3 has 15 residues. This CDR3 reads CATSRDRRTVDGYTF. As DNA, the CDR3 is TGTGCCACCAGCAGAGATCGTCGGACAGTCGATGGCTACACCTTC. Full variable domain (missing parts from reference TRBV15 and TRBJ1-2): DAMVIQNPRYQVTQFGKPVTLSCSQTLNHNVMYWYQQKSSQAPKLLFHYYDKDFNNEADTPDNFQSRRPNTSFCFLDIRSPGLGDTAMYLCATSRDRRTVDGYTFGSGTRLTVV.

The rearrangement links TRBV7-2 to TRBJ1-3; D not resolved. Trimming removed 4 bases from V and 2 bases from J, with 15 bases in between. Germline CDR1 SGHTA, CDR2 FQGNSA. The CDR3 has 16 amino acids. CDR3 coding DNA: TGTGCCAGCAGCTCCGGCAGGCGTTCTACTGGAAACACCATATATTTT. It translates to CASSSGRRSTGNTIYF.

This chain connects TRBV2 to TRBJ2-4; the D gene is possibly TRBD2 (6 bases). This CDR3 is built from 17 residues. V lost 3 bases, J lost 4 bases, and 19 bases lay in between. The germline gives CDR1 SNHLY, CDR2 FYNNEI. This CDR3 reads CASSERRAGLGKNIQYF. CDR3 bases: TGTGCCAGCAGTGAGAGGCGGGCGGGGCTGGGGAAAAACATTCAGTACTTC. Using reference TRBV2 and TRBJ2-4 for the parts outside the CDR3, the full variable domain is EPEVTQTPSHQVTQMGQEVILRCVPISNHLYFYWYRQILGQKVEFLVSFYNNEISEKSEIFDDQFSVERPDGSNFTLKIRSTKLEDSAMYFCASSERRAGLGKNIQYFGAGTRLSVL.

The rearrangement uses TRBV2 and TRBJ2-2; D call uncertain. Per germline, CDR1 SNHLY and CDR2 FYNNEI. CDR3 length: 15 residues. The ends were cut back, 1 base at V and 1 base at J, with 7 bases in the middle. The CDR3 sequence: CASSEGLLNTGELFF. CDR3 nucleotides: TGTGCCAGCAGTGAAGGGCTGCTGAACACCGGGGAGCTGTTTTTT.

The chain couples TRBV11-2 to TRBJ1-1; no definite D call. Trimming took off 0 bases at V and 1 base at J, with 3 bases between the two ends. Germline assignment: CDR1 SGHAT and CDR2 FQNNGV. The CDR3 sequence is 13 residues long. The CDR3 DNA reads TGTGCCAGCAGCTTAGACTGGAACACTGAAGCTTTCTTT. Its translation: CASSLDWNTEAFF. Complete variable domain (other parts from reference TRBV11-2 and TRBJ1-1): EAGVAQSPRYKIIEKRQSVAFWCNPISGHATLYWYQQILGQGPKLLIQFQNNGVVDDSQLPKDRFSAERLKGVDSTLKIQPAKLEDSAVYLCASSLDWNTEAFFGQGTRLTVV.

CDR3 nucleotide sequence: TGTGCCAGCAGTGAAGGAGCGGGGGGCTACGAGCAGTACTTC. This translates into CASSEGAGGYEQYF. This chain connects TRBV2 to TRBJ2-5; the match to TRBD2 covers 9 bases. The J call may be mistaken, given a closer DNA end match to TRBJ2-7. The V gene's germline CDR1 is SNHLY and CDR2 FYNNEI. The length of the CDR3 is 14 residues.

The chain employs TRBV5-1 and TRBJ2-7; 7 positions match TRBD1. Germline trimming cut 0 bases from V and 4 bases from J; bases unmatched to any gene: 4. The CDR3 is 14 residues long. The germline V gene encodes CDR1 SGHRS and CDR2 YFSETQ. This chain's CDR3 is CASSLARDSYEQYF. The CDR3 DNA reads TGCGCCAGCAGCTTGGCTCGGGACAGTTACGAGCAGTACTTC.

The chain carries TRBV2 and TRBJ2-7; D gene unclear. In germline, CDR1 is SNHLY, CDR2 FYNNEI. The CDR3 sequence is 14 residues long. Trimming stripped 4 bases from V and 0 bases from J, with 10 bases between. The CDR3 loop reads CASSAGNPSYEQYF. The CDR3 nucleotides are TGTGCCAGCAGTGCAGGAAACCCCTCCTACGAGCAGTACTTC.

The table lists this clone with a few counts. The chain carries TRBV27 and TRBJ1-1; TRBD1 matches 8 bases. V shed 6 bases and J 2 bases; nucleotides not matched to a gene: 5. The CDR3 covers 14 residues. Germline values: CDR1 MNHEY, CDR2 SMNVEV (reference sequence). The CDR3 DNA reads as TGTGCCAGCAGCCGAGGACAGGGTAACACTGAAGCTTTCTTT. Its translation is CASSRGQGNTEAFF.

This clone appeared a few times. V usage is TRBV7-3 and J usage is TRBJ1-1; D unclear. Trimming left V 2 bases short and J 1 base short, with 8 bases between. This CDR3 comprises 14 residues. Germline CDR1 is SGHTA and CDR2 is FQGTGA. The DNA of the CDR3 is TGTGCCAGCAGCTTACGGGAGGGGAACACTGAAGCTTTCTTT. It specifies CASSLREGNTEAFF.

In DNA, the CDR3 is TGCGCCAGTAGAGATTGGGGAGAAAACACTGAAGCTTTCTTT. It translates to CASRDWGENTEAFF. The rearrangement uses TRBV4-3 and TRBJ1-1; the D is unclear. The CDR3 runs 14 residues. Trimming removed 9 bases from V and 2 bases from J, with 16 bases in between. CDR1 and CDR2 from the germline V gene are LGHNA and YSLEER.

The count of this clone is one. The junction differs from germline at one of its ends, possibly a read error. V usage is TRBV7-7 and J usage is TRBJ2-5; possibly TRBD2 for D (6 bases). The CDR3 spans 14 residues. From germline, CDR1 is SSHAT and CDR2 FNYEAQ (reference sequence). This chain's CDR3 is CASRVPEGKETQYF. DNA for the CDR3: TGTGCTAGCAGAGTACCGGAGGGAAAAGAGACCCAGTACTTC.

This chain uses TRBV2 with TRBJ1-5; 9 bases are shared with TRBD1. There are 13 residues in the CDR3. J lost 7 bases, V lost 6 bases, and 4 bases had no gene match. Germline V lookup: CDR1 SNHLY, CDR2 FYNNEI. The CDR3 is CASSRDRDQPQHF. CDR3 coding DNA: TGTGCCAGCAGCCGGGACAGGGACCAGCCCCAGCATTTT.

This chain links TRBV28 with TRBJ1-4; D is unresolved. V shed 10 bases and J shed 1 base, with 16 bases lying between them. Germline V gene sequence: CDR1 MDHEN, CDR2 SYDVKM. This CDR3 spans 15 amino acids. CDR3 amino acids: CATKPSRKTNEKLFF. CDR3 in DNA: TGTGCCACCAAACCCTCGAGGAAAACTAATGAAAAACTGTTTTTT.

This clone was picked up one time. The rearrangement links TRBV19 to TRBJ1-1; D unresolved. The CDR3 contains 12 residues. CDR1 is LNHDA, CDR2 SQIVND, per germline (reference sequence). With 4 bases removed from V and 6 bases from J, the gap between germline ends came to 9 bases. The CDR3 DNA sequence: TGTGCCAGTAGTACGGGTCGGGCTGAAGCTTTCTTT. This codes for CASSTGRAEAFF.

This clone was counted once. The rearrangement uses TRBV28 and TRBJ2-7; possible D gene TRBD2, 6 bases. The CDR3 spans 13 residues. The germline CDR1 and CDR2 sequences are MDHEN and SYDVKM. Trimming shortened V by 6 bases and J by 7 bases, and 16 bases separated the two germline ends. Here the CDR3 DNA reads TGTGCCAGCAGCCCGTGGGCGGGAAATGAGCAGTACTTC. Its translation: CASSPWAGNEQYF.

The chain joins TRBV4-3 to TRBJ1-4; perhaps TRBD1 as D (5 bases). The V gene's germline CDR1 is LGHNA and CDR2 YSLEER. With 4 bases removed from V and 8 bases from J, the gap between germline ends came to 14 bases. This CDR3 contains 14 residues. CDR3 amino acids: CASSPGVRREKLFF. DNA of the CDR3: TGCGCCAGCAGCCCGGGGGTCCGTCGGGAAAAACTGTTTTTT.

The chain uses TRBV5-1 and TRBJ2-3; TRBD2 matches 7 bases. CDR3 length: 14 amino acids. Germline CDR1 is SGHRS and CDR2 is YFSETQ. The ends lost 3 bases at V and 4 bases at J; junction bases unmatched: 5. CDR3: CASSSGGGADTQYF. In DNA form, the CDR3 reads TGCGCCAGCAGCTCGGGGGGAGGAGCAGATACGCAGTATTTT.

The chain combines TRBV10-1 with TRBJ2-3; 14 positions agree with TRBD2. V trimming: 6 bases; J trimming: 5 bases; junction bases outside the gene matches: 4. CDR1 is WNHNN and CDR2 is SYGVQD in the germline V gene (reference sequence). The CDR3 sequence is 15 residues long. CDR3 region: CASSSGTSGGDTQYF. The CDR3 nucleotides read TGCGCCAGCAGCTCCGGGACTAGCGGGGGAGATACGCAGTATTTT.

The rearrangement joins TRBV18 to TRBJ2-7, with D uncertain. This CDR3 has 14 amino acids. Per germline, CDR1 KGHSH and CDR2 LQKENI. V dropped 2 bases and J dropped 6 bases, with 14 bases sitting between them. This chain's CDR3 is CASSPSGVPIEQYF. CDR3 in DNA: TGTGCCAGCTCACCATCCGGAGTACCTATCGAGCAGTACTTC.